The 2 T cell receptor beta chains below were found in one sample sequenced in a study of cytomegalovirus exposure and HLA in healthy donors. Both 60 Vbeta primers and 13 Jbeta primers went into the PCR. Clones were read by immunoSEQ multiplex PCR, and TCRdb kept only the in-frame ones, dropping some. The data hold 170,000 or so clones, with less than 90% observed a single time. The sequencing input was PBMCs. The origin of the receptors is a boy younger than 10 in good health and CMV-seronegative.

V is TRBV6-5 and J is TRBJ2-3; TRBD2 matches 9 bases. Trimming at V came to 2 bases and at J to 9 bases, leaving 9 bases not matched to a gene. The CDR3 spans 15 residues. The germline CDR1 and CDR2 sequences are MNHEY and SVGAGI. This CDR3 reads CASSYGGGRGWTQYF. The CDR3, as DNA: TGTGCCAGCAGTTACGGGGGCGGGAGGGGGTGGACGCAGTATTTT.

The CDR3 here is CASSYSGTGRGVGYTF. As DNA, the CDR3 is TGTGCCAGCAGTTACTCGGGGACAGGGCGTGGAGTTGGCTACACCTTC. The chain recombines TRBV6-5 with TRBJ1-2, with TRBD1 identical over 9 bases. CDR3 size: 16 residues. V shed 0 bases and J 7 bases; nucleotides not matched to a gene: 9. CDR1 is MNHEY and CDR2 is SVGAGI in the germline V gene.